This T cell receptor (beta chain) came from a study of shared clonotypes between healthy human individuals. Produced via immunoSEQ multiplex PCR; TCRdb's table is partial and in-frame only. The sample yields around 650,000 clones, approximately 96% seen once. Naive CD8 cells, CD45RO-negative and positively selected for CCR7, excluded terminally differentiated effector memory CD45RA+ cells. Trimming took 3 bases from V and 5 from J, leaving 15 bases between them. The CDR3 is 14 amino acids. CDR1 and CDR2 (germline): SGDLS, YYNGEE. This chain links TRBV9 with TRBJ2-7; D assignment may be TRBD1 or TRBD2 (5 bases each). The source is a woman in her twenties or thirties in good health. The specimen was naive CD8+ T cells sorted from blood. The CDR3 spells CASSASGGRDEQYF. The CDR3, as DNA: TGTGCCAGCAGCGCATCTGGGGGAAGAGACGAGCAGTACTTC.